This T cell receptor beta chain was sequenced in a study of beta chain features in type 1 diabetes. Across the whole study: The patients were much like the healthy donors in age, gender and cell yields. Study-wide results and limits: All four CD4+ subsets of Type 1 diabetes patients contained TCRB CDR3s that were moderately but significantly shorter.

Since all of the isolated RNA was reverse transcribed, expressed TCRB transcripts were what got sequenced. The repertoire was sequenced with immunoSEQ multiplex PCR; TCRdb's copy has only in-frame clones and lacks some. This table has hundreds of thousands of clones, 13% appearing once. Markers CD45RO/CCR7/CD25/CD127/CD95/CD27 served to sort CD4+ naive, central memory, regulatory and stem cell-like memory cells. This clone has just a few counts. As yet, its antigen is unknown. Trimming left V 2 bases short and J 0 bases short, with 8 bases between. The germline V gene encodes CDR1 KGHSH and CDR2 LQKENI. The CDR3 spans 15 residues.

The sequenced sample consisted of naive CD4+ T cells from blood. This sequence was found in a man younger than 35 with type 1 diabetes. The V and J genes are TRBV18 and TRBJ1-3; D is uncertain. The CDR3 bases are TGTGCCAGCTCACCAAGTAGGACCTCTGGAAACACCATATATTTT. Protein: CASSPSRTSGNTIYF.